A single TCR beta chain is shown here with its context. This clone has only a few counts. This receptor's antigen is unknown. Qualities for individual bases were not recorded, and no much larger clone is one base off. This sample was included in a study of metastatic and nonmetastatic thyroid tumors (dated by TCRdb to about 2020). Background on the whole study: For patients with malignant and with benign thyroid disease, the researchers compared repertoires between peripheral blood samples and tumor or nodule tissue samples. Study-wide findings and limitations: In both blood and tumor samples, malignant tumors were reported to have significantly higher TCR beta diversity than benign nodules.

None of the patients had been given any treatment before thyroid surgery. Using T-cell receptor beta sequencing, the researchers looked back retrospectively at clinical samples from patients, gathered between about 2012 and 2018. The CDR3 has 15 amino acids, counting the end cysteine and phenylalanine. Only the CDR3 portion is preserved as DNA: 45 bases, with reading frame beginning at the first base. Trimming accounts for 4 bases at V and 5 bases at J, while the number of junction bases matched to no gene is 8. From the germline V gene, CDR1 is SNHLY and CDR2 is FYNNEI. The library was built by means of PCR. Sequencing was carried out with an Illumina HiSeq 4000. High-throughput sequencing was used to profile the TCR beta-chain CDR3 region of every patient. In the source study's methods: The researchers built a classifier to tell apart papillary thyroid cancer patients with distant metastasis, based on CDR3 differences among clinicopathological groups. The Shannon index was used to measure repertoire diversity, and the Morisita-Horn index was used to measure how similar tumor and blood repertoires were. The public reads were reprocessed in TCRdb via fastp at Q25 and MiXCR, keeping in-frame beta chains. The V and J calls and clone size are TCRdb's, not the authors'. The sample table shows around 18,000 clones, and 9.5% to 15% are seen once. The ten most abundant clones make up less than 20% of the sample.

The sequence was collected from a female donor with papillary thyroid cancer or a benign thyroid nodule (not recorded which). Some clones in this sample may be carry-over from other donors' samples. The sequence is built from TRBV2 and TRBJ2-5; TRBD2 fits 9 bases in the junction. Sample: tumor tissue. The CDR3 is CASSGKAGGRETQYF. In nucleotide form, the sequence is TGTGCCAGCAGTGGTAAAGCGGGGGGCCGGGAGACCCAGTACTTC.